The rows below give T cell receptor beta chains drawn from one sample of a study of cytomegalovirus exposure and HLA in healthy donors. Clones were sequenced by immunoSEQ multiplex PCR, and TCRdb holds only the in-frame ones, with some missing. The sample has fewer than 150,000 clones, over 70% seen once. The sequenced sample was PBMCs. The receptors originated from a man younger than 45 in good health and CMV-seronegative. Each CDR3 is given with its conserved first and last residue. The order of the fields is D gene, V gene, clone size, J gene, CDR3 protein, CDR3 DNA. A D gene is named only where the DNA matches it firmly. Expanded clones get a size class; other rows say once, few or many, or leave the size out.

.	TRBV7-2	few	TRBJ2-3	CASSLSGRSTDTQYF	TGTGCCAGCAGCCTTAGTGGGAGAAGCACAGATACGCAGTATTTT
TRBD2	TRBV4-3	.	TRBJ2-3	CASSPPGGGYSTDTQYF	TGCGCCAGCAGCCCCCCTGGGGGGGGGTATAGCACAGATACGCAGTATTTT
TRBD2	TRBV7-8	.	TRBJ2-7	CASSFRLAGVNAYEQYF	TGTGCCAGCAGCTTCAGACTAGCGGGAGTGAACGCCTACGAGCAGTACTTC
TRBD2	TRBV18	.	TRBJ2-1	CASSPSAGGPVDNEQFF	TGTGCCAGCTCACCATCGGCGGGAGGGCCTGTGGACAATGAGCAGTTCTTC
.	TRBV29-1	.	TRBJ1-2	CSVQVSYGYTF	TGCAGCGTTCAGGTCAGCTATGGCTACACCTTC
TRBD2	TRBV5-6	.	TRBJ2-1	CASSPGGANGEQFF	TGTGCCAGCAGCCCCGGGGGGGCGAATGGTGAGCAGTTCTTC
.	TRBV5-6	.	TRBJ1-3	CASSYRDSMGRSGNTIYF	TGTGCCAGCAGCTACCGAGACAGTATGGGTCGCTCTGGAAACACCATATATTTT
.	TRBV7-2	once	TRBJ1-2	CASSLGAGADYGYTF	TGTGCCAGCAGCTTAGGTGCAGGGGCGGACTATGGCTACACCTTC
.	TRBV4-3	.	TRBJ2-3	CASSQVGADTQYF	TGCGCCAGCAGCCAAGTGGGAGCAGATACGCAGTATTTT
TRBD2	TRBV19	.	TRBJ2-5	CASSVIAGGGETQYF	TGTGCCAGTAGTGTCATAGCGGGGGGCGGGGAGACCCAGTACTTC
.	TRBV9	.	TRBJ2-7	CASSKGLGAYEQYF	TGTGCCAGCAGCAAGGGACTGGGGGCCTACGAGCAGTACTTC
TRBD1	TRBV7-9	once	TRBJ2-7	CASSLERTGFEQYF	TGTGCCAGCAGCTTAGAACGGACAGGCTTCGAGCAGTACTTC
TRBD1	TRBV6-1	.	TRBJ2-1	CASSWGDRDNEQFF	TGTGCCAGCAGTTGGGGGGACAGGGACAATGAGCAGTTCTTC
.	TRBV5-1	once	TRBJ2-5	CASSFGGQETQYF	TGCGCCAGCAGCTTCGGAGGGCAGGAGACCCAGTACTTC
TRBD1	TRBV7-2	.	TRBJ2-7	CASSLDRYSIEQYF	TGTGCCAGCAGCTTGGACAGGTACTCCATCGAGCAGTACTTC
.	TRBV10-3	few	TRBJ1-1	CAIRENTEAFF	TGTGCCATCCGAGAGAACACTGAAGCTTTCTTT
TRBD2	TRBV4-1	.	TRBJ2-3	CASSQAGTRGGDTQYF	TGCGCCAGCAGCCAGGCCGGGACTAGGGGAGGGGATACGCAGTATTTT
TRBD2	TRBV27	.	TRBJ2-5	CASKPGLAGGETQYF	TGTGCCAGCAAACCGGGACTAGCGGGAGGAGAGACCCAGTACTTC
TRBD1	TRBV6-5	.	TRBJ1-1	CASRPGTERTEAFF	TGTGCCAGCAGGCCAGGGACAGAGAGGACTGAAGCTTTCTTT
TRBD1	TRBV4-2	few	TRBJ1-2	CASSQEDRGNYGYTF	TGTGCCAGCAGCCAGGAGGACAGGGGAAACTATGGCTACACCTTC
.	TRBV6-4	.	TRBJ2-6	CASSDSGGTGANVLTF	TGTGCCAGCAGTGACTCAGGAGGGACTGGGGCCAACGTCCTGACTTTC
.	TRBV7-9	.	TRBJ2-7	CASSDVGGAGEQYF	TGTGCCAGCAGCGACGTGGGGGGGGCCGGCGAGCAGTACTTC
TRBD1	TRBV4-3	few	TRBJ2-1	CASSQDHRGLYNEQFF	TGCGCCAGCAGCCAAGACCACAGGGGGCTCTACAATGAGCAGTTCTTC
.	TRBV11-3	.	TRBJ2-2	CASSSGTNTGELFF	TGTGCCAGCAGTAGCGGCACGAACACCGGGGAGCTGTTTTTT
TRBD2	TRBV4-2	once	TRBJ2-5	CASSPETSALQETQYF	TGTGCCAGCAGCCCTGAGACTAGCGCACTCCAAGAGACCCAGTACTTC
.	TRBV9	.	TRBJ1-5	CASSVSSGGNQPQHF	TGTGCCAGCAGCGTAAGTAGCGGAGGAAATCAGCCCCAGCATTTT
.	TRBV28	.	TRBJ2-7	CASSSGTGGTSGTYEQYF	TGTGCCAGCAGTTCCGGGACAGGGGGTACTAGCGGGACCTACGAGCAGTACTTC
.	TRBV15	.	TRBJ1-2	CATSRVGPGDFHSYGYTF	TGTGCCACCAGCAGAGTTGGGCCTGGGGACTTTCACTCCTATGGCTACACCTTC
.	TRBV7-2	.	TRBJ2-7	CASSLAMGRSNEQYF	TGTGCCAGCAGCTTAGCGATGGGCCGTAGTAACGAGCAGTACTTC
.	TRBV29-1	few	TRBJ1-4	CSVERGTNEKLFF	TGCAGCGTCGAGCGGGGAACTAATGAAAAACTGTTTTTT
TRBD2	TRBV30	.	TRBJ2-3	CAWRLAGVNTQYF	TGTGCCTGGAGGCTAGCGGGAGTTAATACGCAGTATTTT
.	TRBV4-2	.	TRBJ1-3	CASSQSPRRRVSGNTIYF	TGTGCCAGCAGCCAGAGCCCCCGCCGTCGGGTCTCTGGAAACACCATATATTTT
.	TRBV4-3	few	TRBJ2-7	CASSLSHGGSYEQYF	TGCGCCAGCAGCCTAAGCCACGGAGGCTCCTACGAGCAGTACTTC
.	TRBV10-3	.	TRBJ1-5	CAISQDWLREGNQPQHF	TGTGCCATCAGTCAGGATTGGCTCAGGGAGGGGAATCAGCCCCAGCATTTT
TRBD1	TRBV4-3	.	TRBJ1-2	CASSQVGQEEYGYTF	TGCGCCAGCAGCCAAGTTGGACAGGAAGAATATGGCTACACCTTC
TRBD1	TRBV7-9	.	TRBJ1-5	CASSSDRGSKGQPQHF	TGTGCCAGCAGCTCCGACAGGGGTAGCAAAGGACAGCCCCAGCATTTT
.	TRBV14	.	TRBJ2-3	CASSLWLTSTDTQYF	TGTGCCAGCAGCCTTTGGCTGACTAGCACAGATACGCAGTATTTT
.	TRBV7-9	.	TRBJ2-7	CASSSKQPYEQYF	TGTGCCAGCAGCTCCAAACAGCCCTACGAGCAGTACTTC
TRBD2	TRBV10-2	.	TRBJ2-7	CASKGAGGDEQYF	TGCGCCAGCAAAGGAGCGGGAGGAGACGAGCAGTACTTC
.	TRBV4-1	.	TRBJ2-5	CASRPMDTGEYQETQYF	TGCGCCAGCAGGCCTATGGACACGGGGGAGTACCAAGAGACCCAGTACTTC